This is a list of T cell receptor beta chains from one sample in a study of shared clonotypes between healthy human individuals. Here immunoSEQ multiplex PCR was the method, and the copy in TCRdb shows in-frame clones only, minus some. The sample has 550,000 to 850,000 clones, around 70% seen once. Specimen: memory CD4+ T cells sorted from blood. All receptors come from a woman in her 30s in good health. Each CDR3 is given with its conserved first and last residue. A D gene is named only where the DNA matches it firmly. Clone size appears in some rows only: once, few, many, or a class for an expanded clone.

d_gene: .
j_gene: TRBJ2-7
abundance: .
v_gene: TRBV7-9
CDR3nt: TGTGCCAGCAGCTCAAACCCGGACGGCAGGACCCCCCGCGAGCAGTACTTC
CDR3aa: CASSSNPDGRTPREQYF

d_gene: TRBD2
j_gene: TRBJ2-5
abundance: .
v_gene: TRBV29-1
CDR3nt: TGCAGCGTCACCGGAACTAGCGGGAGAGAATTCCAAGAGACCCAGTACTTC
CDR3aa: CSVTGTSGREFQETQYF

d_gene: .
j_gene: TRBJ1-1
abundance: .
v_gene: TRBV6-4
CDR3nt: TGTGCCAGCAGACCCGACAGGACGAACACTGAAGCTTTCTTT
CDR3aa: CASRPDRTNTEAFF

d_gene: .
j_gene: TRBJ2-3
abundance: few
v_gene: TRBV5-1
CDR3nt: TGCGCCAGCAGCCCCTCCCCCGCAGGTCCTTTATCCACAGATACGCAGTATTTT
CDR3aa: CASSPSPAGPLSTDTQYF

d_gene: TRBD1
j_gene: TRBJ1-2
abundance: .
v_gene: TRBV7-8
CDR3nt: TGTGCCAGCAGTCCTAGACAGGGAAGGAACTATGGCTACACCTTC
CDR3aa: CASSPRQGRNYGYTF

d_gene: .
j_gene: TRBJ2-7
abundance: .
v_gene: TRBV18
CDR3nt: TGTGCCAGCTCACCCGACAGGCACGAGCAGTACTTC
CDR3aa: CASSPDRHEQYF

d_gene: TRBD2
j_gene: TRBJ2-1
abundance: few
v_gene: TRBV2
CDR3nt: TGTGCCAGCAGTGAGAGCGGGAGTTCCTACAATGAGCAGTTCTTC
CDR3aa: CASSESGSSYNEQFF

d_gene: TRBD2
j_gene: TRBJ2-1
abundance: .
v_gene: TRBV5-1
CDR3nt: TGCGCCAGCAGACTCCTAGCGGGCAATGAGCAGTTCTTC
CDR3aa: CASRLLAGNEQFF

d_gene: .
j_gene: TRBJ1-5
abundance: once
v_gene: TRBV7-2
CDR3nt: TGTGCCAGCAGCTTAAGTGCAGGGGTGCTTCAGCCCCAGCATTTT
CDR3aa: CASSLSAGVLQPQHF

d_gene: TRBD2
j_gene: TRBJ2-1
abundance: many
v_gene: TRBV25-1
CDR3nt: TGTGCCAGCAGTTTAACGACTAGCCATGAGCAGTTCTTC
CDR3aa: CASSLTTSHEQFF

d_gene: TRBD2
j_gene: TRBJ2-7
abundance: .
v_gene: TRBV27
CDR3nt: TGTGCCACCCCTGGACGGGAGGGCTACGAGCAGTACTTC
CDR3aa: CATPGREGYEQYF

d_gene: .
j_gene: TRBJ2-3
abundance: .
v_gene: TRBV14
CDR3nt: TGTGCCAGCAGCCAAGTAGTAGGAGGGAGAGGCACAGATACGCAGTATTTT
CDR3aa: CASSQVVGGRGTDTQYF

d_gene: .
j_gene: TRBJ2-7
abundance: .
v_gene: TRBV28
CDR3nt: TGTGCCAGCAGTTCGGCAATGAGGGTATTATGGTACTTC
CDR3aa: CASSSAMRVLWYF

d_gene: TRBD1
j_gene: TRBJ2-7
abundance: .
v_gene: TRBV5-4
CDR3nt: TGTGCCAGCAGTCGCGATGGGGACAGTGGCTACGAGCAGTACTTC
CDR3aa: CASSRDGDSGYEQYF

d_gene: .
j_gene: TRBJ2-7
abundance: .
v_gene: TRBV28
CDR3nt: TGTGCCAGCAGTTTTGGGGGACCCTACGAGCAGTACTTC
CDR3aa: CASSFGGPYEQYF

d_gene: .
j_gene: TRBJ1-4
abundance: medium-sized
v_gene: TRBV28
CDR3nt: TGTGCCAGCAGTTTAGTGGCCAGTTGGTTGGAGACAACTAATGAAAAACTGTTTTTT
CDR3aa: CASSLVASWLETTNEKLFF

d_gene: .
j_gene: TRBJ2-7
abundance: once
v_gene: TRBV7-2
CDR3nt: TGTGCCAGCAGCGTTACAAGATACGAGCAGTACTTC
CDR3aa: CASSVTRYEQYF

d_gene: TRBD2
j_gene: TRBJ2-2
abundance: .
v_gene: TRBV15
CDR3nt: TGTGCCACCAGCAAGTACGGGACTAGTAATACCGGGGAGCTGTTTTTT
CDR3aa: CATSKYGTSNTGELFF

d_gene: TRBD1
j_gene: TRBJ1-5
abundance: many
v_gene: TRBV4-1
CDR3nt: TGCGCCAGCAGCCCCCCCGGGACAGTTAATCAGCCCCAGCATTTT
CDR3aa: CASSPPGTVNQPQHF

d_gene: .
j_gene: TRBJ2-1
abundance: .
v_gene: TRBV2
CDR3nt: TGTGCCAGCAGTGTAGTCAGGGAGAGGAATGAGCAGTTCTTC
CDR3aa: CASSVVRERNEQFF

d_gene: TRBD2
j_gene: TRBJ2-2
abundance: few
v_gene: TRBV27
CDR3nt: TGTGCCAGCACACGAGCGGGAGCTTACACCGGGGAGCTGTTTTTT
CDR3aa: CASTRAGAYTGELFF

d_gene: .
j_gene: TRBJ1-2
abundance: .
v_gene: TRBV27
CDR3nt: TGTGCCAGCAGTCATAAAGGGGGGACAAATTTAGGGAACTATGGCTACACCTTC
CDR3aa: CASSHKGGTNLGNYGYTF

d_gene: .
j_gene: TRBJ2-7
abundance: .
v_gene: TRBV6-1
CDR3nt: TGTGCCAGCAGTGAAAGTGGGGCCCAGATCGAGCAGTACTTC
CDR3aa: CASSESGAQIEQYF

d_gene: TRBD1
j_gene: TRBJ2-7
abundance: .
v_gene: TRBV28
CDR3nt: TGTGCCAGCAGTTTGTACGGGACAGGGTCGACCGAGCAGTACTTC
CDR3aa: CASSLYGTGSTEQYF

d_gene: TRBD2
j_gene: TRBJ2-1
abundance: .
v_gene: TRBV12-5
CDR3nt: TGTGCTAGTGCCCTCTCGTGGGCTAGCGGCTACAATGAGCAGTTCTTC
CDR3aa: CASALSWASGYNEQFF

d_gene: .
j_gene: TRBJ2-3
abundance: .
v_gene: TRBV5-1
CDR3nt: TGCGCCAGCAGCTTATCAGATTTTAGGGGCACAGATACGCAGTATTTT
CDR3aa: CASSLSDFRGTDTQYF

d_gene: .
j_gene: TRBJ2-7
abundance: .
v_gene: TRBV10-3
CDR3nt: TGTGCCATCGCTAGCGCGTACGAGCAGTACTTC
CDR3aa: CAIASAYEQYF

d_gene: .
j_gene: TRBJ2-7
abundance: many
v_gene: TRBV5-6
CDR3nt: TGTGCCAGCAGCTTAATAGACAGACCCTACGAGCAGTACTTC
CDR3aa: CASSLIDRPYEQYF

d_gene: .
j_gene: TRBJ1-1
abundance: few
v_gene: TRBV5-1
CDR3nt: TGCGCCAGCAGCGGGGGAACGGTGGGCACTGAAGCTTTCTTT
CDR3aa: CASSGGTVGTEAFF

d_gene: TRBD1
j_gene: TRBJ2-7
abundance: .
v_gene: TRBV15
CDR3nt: TGTGCCACCAGCGGAACGACAGGGGGACGGGGAGAGCAGTACTTC
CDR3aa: CATSGTTGGRGEQYF

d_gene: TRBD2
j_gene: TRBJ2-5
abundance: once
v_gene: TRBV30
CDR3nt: TGTGCCTGGAGAGTCGGGAGGGCCGGTGAGCAGTACTTC
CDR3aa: CAWRVGRAGEQYF

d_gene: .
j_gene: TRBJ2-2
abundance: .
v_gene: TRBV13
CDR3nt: TGTGCCAGCAGCCCCCTGGGGGTATCCGGGGAGCTGTTTTTT
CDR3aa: CASSPLGVSGELFF

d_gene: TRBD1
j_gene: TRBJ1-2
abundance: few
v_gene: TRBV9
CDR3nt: TGTGCCAGCAGCGCCCCGACAGGGTGGGTTGGCTACACCTTC
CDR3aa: CASSAPTGWVGYTF

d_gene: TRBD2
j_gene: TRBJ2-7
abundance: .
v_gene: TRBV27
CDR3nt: TGTGCCAGCGGGAGGGATAGCGGGCCTCCCTACGAGCAGTACTTC
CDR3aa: CASGRDSGPPYEQYF